This T cell receptor beta chain emerged from a study of blood T cell repertoires in COVID-19. Across the whole study: Acute and convalescent COVID-19 specimens originated in the United States, Italy and Spain. T cells, B-cell-depleted T cells, or PBMCs supplied cDNA or gDNA.

Cohort placement rested on clinical history that participants reported themselves. Recovery among Cohort 3 donors was established by two negative PCRs, clearance, or symptom resolution. TCRdb's table, derived via immunoSEQ multiplex PCR, lists solely in-frame clones and lacks some. The sample has roughly 140,000 clones; about 86% are singletons. This clonotype originated in a man aged 50-59 years who had recovered from COVID-19. The sequenced sample was PBMCs or T cells enriched from blood (not recorded which).

DNA for the CDR3: TGTGCCAGCAGCTTAGACAGGGTCCAGTTCTTC. It specifies CASSLDRVQFF. The rearrangement joins TRBV7-9 to TRBJ2-1; D is possibly TRBD1 (6 bases). Trimming took 1 base from V and 13 from J, leaving 8 bases between them. The CDR3 consists of 11 residues. Germline lookup yields CDR1 SEHNR and CDR2 FQNEAQ (reference sequence).